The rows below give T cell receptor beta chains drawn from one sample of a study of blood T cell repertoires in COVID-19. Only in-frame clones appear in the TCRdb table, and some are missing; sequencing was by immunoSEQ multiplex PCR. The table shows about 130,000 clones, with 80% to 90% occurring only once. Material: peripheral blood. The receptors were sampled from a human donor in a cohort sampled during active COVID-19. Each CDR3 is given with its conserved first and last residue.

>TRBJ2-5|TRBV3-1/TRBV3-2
CASSQFSGRGQETQYF
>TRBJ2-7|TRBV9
CASSVGSGGAYEQYF
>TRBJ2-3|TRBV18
CASSPFSRGSQTDTQYF
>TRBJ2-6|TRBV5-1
CASSAPPRDRESSGANVLTF
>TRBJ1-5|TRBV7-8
CASSLIGQRDQPQHF
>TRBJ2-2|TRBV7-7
CASSLASGGITGELFF
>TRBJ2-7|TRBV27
CASMGGASYEQYF
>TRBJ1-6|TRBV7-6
CASSSDRLNSPLHF
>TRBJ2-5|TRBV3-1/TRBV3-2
CASSQDWVGSGGPLETQYF
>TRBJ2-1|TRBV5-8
CASSVLAGEQFF
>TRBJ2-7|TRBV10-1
CASSEGGPPSYEQYF
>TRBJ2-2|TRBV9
CASSVSAGGPTGELFF
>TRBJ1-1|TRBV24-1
CATSDAGRRNTEAFF
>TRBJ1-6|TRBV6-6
CASSYGGGSYNSPLHF
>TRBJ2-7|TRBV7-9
CARKSQGAPGYSYEQYF
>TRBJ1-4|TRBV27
CATKPDRENEKLFF
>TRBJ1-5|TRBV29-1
CSVSENSNQPQHF
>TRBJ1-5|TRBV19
CASSSPPGTGYSNQPQHF
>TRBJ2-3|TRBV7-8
CASSLIGGLSTDTQYF
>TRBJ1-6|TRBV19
CASHHQGRGNSPLHF
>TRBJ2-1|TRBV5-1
CASSYPMKGGVSYNEQFF
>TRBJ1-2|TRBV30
CAWDNRGTGLFYGYTF
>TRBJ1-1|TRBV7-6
CATSRAGVTEAFF
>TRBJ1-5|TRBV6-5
CASNAEGVSNQPQHF
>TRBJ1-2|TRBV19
CASSPREQSLTDGYTF
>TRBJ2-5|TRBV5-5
CASSTQVAGMQETQYF
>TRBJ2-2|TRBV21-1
CARGQLTTENTGELFF
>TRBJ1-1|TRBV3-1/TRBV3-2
CASSRQGGNTEAFF
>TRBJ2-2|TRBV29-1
CSPRTGPNTGELFF
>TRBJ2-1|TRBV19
CASSTLWRGVNEQFF
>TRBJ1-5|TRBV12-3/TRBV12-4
CASRSTGQPQHF
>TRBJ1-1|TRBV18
CASSPTLLGTGDVRNTEAFF
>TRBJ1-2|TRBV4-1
CASSQTPGQGLRSTF
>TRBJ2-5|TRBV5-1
CASTPGQGVETQYF
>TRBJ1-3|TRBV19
CASSSTPRDSERGNTIYF
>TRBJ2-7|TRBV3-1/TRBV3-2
CASSQDLAGVSYEQYF
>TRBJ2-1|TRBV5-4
CASSFSAGNNEQFF
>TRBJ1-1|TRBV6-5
CASSPPRTEAFF
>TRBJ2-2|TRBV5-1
CASSLGGRNTGELFF
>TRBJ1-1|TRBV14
CASSQNRGLNTEAFF